This TCR beta chain was recorded in a study of T cell changes during pregnancy in multiple sclerosis (dated by TCRdb to between 2019 and 2020). About the study as a whole: Changes in the T cell repertoire over the course of pregnancy were examined in this study in women with multiple sclerosis.

A remark on this clone: Its antigen specificity is not known. Within one base of it there is no much larger clone, and no base qualities were kept.

The method was the immunoSEQ multiplex PCR assay. In TCRdb, the immuneACCESS table is reduced to in-frame sequences with V and J assigned. These tables do not hold every clone; where another copy was compared, an unresolved V gene accounts for under half, and the others remain unexplained. The sample yields more than 55,000 clones; about 90% were counted once. Of the sample, 5.5% to 7% falls within the top ten clones. V is cut back by 6 bases and J by 5 bases, with 11 bases in the junction unmatched. The CDR3 has 15 amino acids, counting the end cysteine and phenylalanine. Only the CDR3 DNA is retained, 45 bases long and in frame from the first base. CDR1 and CDR2 are read off the germline V gene (reference sequence) as MNHNY and SVGAGI.

The chain links TRBV6-6 with TRBJ2-3, with 7 bases in between that match TRBD1. The TCR originated in a female donor in good health, enrolled as a control in a pregnancy study. Sequencing was performed on peripheral blood, taken in the third trimester of pregnancy. The bases read TGTGCCAGCAGCCCCCGGGACAGCCTTGGAGATACGCAGTATTTT. It translates as CASSPRDSLGDTQYF.